The 28 T cell receptor beta chains below all came from one sample that was sequenced in a study of blood T cells in healthy people across ages. A second PCR, run for roughly 7 to 12 cycles, used a sample-barcoded 5' primer plus a J-beta primer mix. TCRdb re-called the 5' RACE reads through MiXCR, storing one row per CDR3 protein. This sample has hundreds of thousands of distinct CDR3 sequences, with around 50% found just once. Sequencing used blood. These receptors came from a man aged 40-55 years in good health.

V is TRBV20-1 and J is TRBJ2-1, with a possible D match to TRBD1 (5 bases). V lost 5 bases to trimming and J lost 4 bases, with 18 bases between them. The CDR3 covers 15 residues. Germline V gene lookup returns CDR1 DFQATT and CDR2 SNEGSKA (reference sequence). CDR3 amino acids: CSASTGILSYNEQFF. For the CDR3, the DNA is TGCAGTGCTTCTACAGGTATCCTCTCATACAATGAGCAGTTCTTC.

This clonotype was observed a few times. This chain connects TRBV7-2 to TRBJ2-3; weak D call: TRBD2 (5 bases). The CDR3 is made up of 14 amino acids. Germline CDR1 SGHTA, CDR2 FQGNSA. V was trimmed by 6 bases and J by 3 bases, leaving 13 bases between them. DNA for the CDR3: TGTGCCAGCAGTTTCGGACGGAGGACAGATACGCAGTATTTT. Its protein product is CASSFGRRTDTQYF.

The rearrangement uses TRBV20-1 and TRBJ2-3; 14 bases align to TRBD2. Germline CDR1 is DFQATT and CDR2 is SNEGSKA (reference sequence). The CDR3 sequence is 15 residues long. The junction had 6 bases not matched to a gene; V was cut back by 6 bases and J by 4 bases. CDR3 amino acids: CSAPTSGGAPDTQYF. CDR3 DNA: TGCAGTGCCCCGACTAGCGGGGGGGCCCCAGATACGCAGTATTTT.

The table lists this clonotype with a few counts. This chain connects TRBV3-1 to TRBJ1-6, with D hard to call. This CDR3 region has 16 residues. Germline V gene data show CDR1 as LGHDT and CDR2 as YNNKEL (reference sequence). V gave up 4 bases and J gave up 7 bases, with 17 bases separating them. CDR3 loop: CASSPTESGWNSPLHF. In DNA form, the CDR3 reads TGTGCCAGCAGCCCCACCGAGTCAGGCTGGAATTCACCCCTCCACTTT.

This clonotype was detected only a few times. The chain carries TRBV28 and TRBJ1-2; TRBD1 might be the D (5 bases). CDR1 and CDR2 from the germline V gene are MDHEN and SYDVKM. The CDR3 totals 14 residues. Trimming pared 6 bases from V and 5 bases from J, leaving 16 bases between. The DNA of the CDR3 is TGTGCCAGCAGGACCCCTGGGGGAAATTATGGCTACACCTTC. Its protein product is CASRTPGGNYGYTF.

CDR3 coding DNA: TGTGCCAGCAGTTACTCCTCCTTGGATACGCAGTATTTT. It translates to CASSYSSLDTQYF. The chain recombines TRBV6-2 or TRBV6-3 with TRBJ2-3, with no clear D. This CDR3 has 13 residues. V was trimmed by 0 bases and J by 6 bases, leaving 7 bases between them. Germline CDR1 is MNHEY and CDR2 is SVGEGT.

V usage is TRBV6-2 or TRBV6-3 and J usage is TRBJ1-2; 8 bases line up with TRBD1. The junction had 5 bases not matched to a gene; V was cut back by 5 bases and J by 6 bases. The CDR3 spans 13 residues. Per germline, CDR1 MNHEY and CDR2 SVGEGT. CDR3 amino acids: CASSGTGGNGYTF. DNA of the CDR3: TGTGCCAGCAGTGGAACAGGGGGGAATGGCTACACCTTC.

The chain joins TRBV7-8 to TRBJ2-5, with a tentative D call TRBD1 (5 bases). Germline CDR1 reads SGHVS; CDR2 reads FQNEAQ. The CDR3 has 14 residues. The germline V and J ends were trimmed by 4 bases and 6 bases, with 15 bases remaining between them. The CDR3 sequence: CASSSEIRVKTQYF. In DNA, the CDR3 is TGTGCCAGCAGCTCAGAAATCAGGGTGAAGACCCAGTACTTC.

This chain links TRBV21-1 with TRBJ1-2. TRBV21-1 is termed a pseudogene. The CDR3 extends over 14 amino acids. In DNA form, the CDR3 reads TGTGCCAGCGGCAAAGCGCTTTCGGGCTATGGCTACACCTTC. This encodes CASGKALSGYGYTF.

This clonotype was seen a few times. This rearrangement joins TRBV6-5 to TRBJ2-5, with 14 bases identical to TRBD2. Germline CDR1 reads MNHEY; CDR2 reads SVGAGI. V was pared by 2 bases and J by 0 bases, with 5 bases of the junction left unmatched. The CDR3 is made up of 18 amino acids. CDR3 amino acids: CASSYGLAGGQYQETQYF. CDR3 DNA: TGTGCCAGCAGTTACGGACTAGCGGGGGGTCAGTACCAAGAGACCCAGTACTTC.

The chain recombines TRBV19 with TRBJ1-1, with TRBD1 matching over 8 bases. CDR1 LNHDA and CDR2 SQIVND come from the germline V gene (reference sequence). The V gene end was trimmed by 3 bases and the J gene end by 1 base; junction bases not matched to a gene: 1. This CDR3 is 14 amino acids long. CDR3 sequence reads: CASSIQGANTEAFF. The DNA for the CDR3 is TGTGCCAGTAGTATTCAGGGGGCGAACACTGAAGCTTTCTTT.

This chain links TRBV6-6 with TRBJ2-3; D may match TRBD1 or TRBD2 (5 bases each). Germline values: CDR1 MNHNY, CDR2 SVGAGI (reference sequence). This CDR3 contains 12 residues. The V gene lost 6 bases and the J gene lost 7 bases, with 11 bases spanning the gap. The CDR3 DNA sequence: TGTGCCAGCAGGGGGGATAGAAATACGCAGTATTTT. This encodes CASRGDRNTQYF.

The J gene is TRBJ2-5, the V gene TRBV30, with 7 positions matching TRBD2. The germline V gene has CDR1 GTSNPN and CDR2 SVGIG (reference sequence). The CDR3 sequence is 13 residues long. The V and J ends lost 3 bases and 5 bases, in that order; junction bases with no gene match: 6. CDR3 in amino acids: CAWSPTGGETQYF. The CDR3 coding sequence is TGTGCCTGGAGCCCCACCGGGGGGGAGACCCAGTACTTC.

The rearrangement joins TRBV7-2 to TRBJ2-1; D is unresolved. TRBJ2-7 matches the DNA end more closely, so the J call is doubtful. CDR1 and CDR2 (germline): SGHTA, FQGNSA. The CDR3 spans 12 residues. The CDR3: CASSRTFNEQYF. DNA for the CDR3: TGTGCCAGCAGCCGGACGTTCAATGAGCAGTACTTC.

The chain joins TRBV20-1 to TRBJ2-3; 11 bases agree with TRBD2. From germline, CDR1 is DFQATT and CDR2 SNEGSKA (reference sequence). Trimming took 1 base from V and 5 from J; bases not matched to a gene: 11. This CDR3 is 17 amino acids long. The CDR3 here is CSARAPGLAGGRDTQYF. The CDR3 DNA follows: TGCAGTGCTAGAGCGCCGGGGCTAGCGGGGGGAAGAGATACGCAGTATTTT.

The J gene is TRBJ2-7, the V gene TRBV6-2 or TRBV6-3, with 12 bases lining up with TRBD2. The germline CDR1 and CDR2 sequences are MNHEY and SVGEGT. Unmatched junction bases numbered 3, after V lost 4 bases and J lost 2 bases. The CDR3 runs to 15 residues. The CDR3 bases are TGTGCCAGCAGTTTTCTAGCGGGAGGGCCCTACGAGCAGTACTTC. This gives the protein CASSFLAGGPYEQYF.

V is TRBV4-2 and J is TRBJ2-5, with D perhaps TRBD2 (5 bases). Trimming pared 4 bases from V and 2 bases from J, leaving 14 bases between. The CDR3 is made up of 15 amino acids. Germline CDR1 reads LGHNA; CDR2 reads YNFKEQ. The DNA of the CDR3 is TGTGCCAGCAGCCGGGGTCAGGAGGAGCAAGAGACCCAGTACTTC. It specifies CASSRGQEEQETQYF.

This clonotype has just a few counts. V gene TRBV9 combines with J gene TRBJ2-3, with D perhaps TRBD1 (6 bases). The CDR3 has 16 residues. The ends were cut back, 2 bases at V and 0 bases at J, with 13 bases in the middle. Per germline, CDR1 SGDLS and CDR2 YYNGEE. Written as DNA, the CDR3 is TGTGCCAGCAGCGTCGACAGGCATACTAGCACAGATACGCAGTATTTT. It is translated as CASSVDRHTSTDTQYF.

This clonotype was counted between two and nine times. The chain recombines TRBV9 with TRBJ2-3, with D possibly TRBD2 on 5 matching bases. The CDR3 is 15 amino acids. The germline V and J ends were trimmed by 6 bases and 2 bases, with 16 bases remaining between them. Germline CDR1 and CDR2: SGDLS and YYNGEE. This CDR3 reads CASKRTLDSTDTQYF. DNA for the CDR3: TGTGCCAGCAAGAGGACTCTCGATTCCACAGATACGCAGTATTTT. Using reference TRBV9 and TRBJ2-3 for the parts outside the CDR3, the full variable domain is DSGVTQTPKHLITATGQRVTLRCSPRSGDLSVYWYQQSLDQGLQFLIQYYNGEERAKGNILERFSAQQFPDLHSELNLSSLELGDSALYFCASKRTLDSTDTQYFGPGTRLTVL.

The chain combines TRBV20-1 with TRBJ1-6; D call uncertain. Trimming removed 3 bases from V and 10 bases from J, with 13 bases in between. CDR1 DFQATT and CDR2 SNEGSKA come from the germline V gene (reference sequence). The CDR3 extends over 13 amino acids. The CDR3 sequence is CSASRGVDSPLHF. Written as DNA, the CDR3 is TGCAGTGCTAGTCGCGGTGTCGACTCACCCCTCCACTTT.

This clonotype has a count of ten or more. V gene TRBV2 combines with J gene TRBJ2-7; a weak D match, TRBD2 (5 bases). In germline, CDR1 is SNHLY, CDR2 FYNNEI. The CDR3 extends over 12 amino acids. The V gene lost 7 bases and the J gene lost 3 bases, with 10 bases spanning the gap. This chain's CDR3 is CASKEDFYEQYF. As DNA, the CDR3 is TGTGCCAGCAAGGAGGATTTCTACGAGCAGTACTTC.

The chain couples TRBV9 to TRBJ1-1; D unresolved. Germline CDR1 reads SGDLS; CDR2 reads YYNGEE. V was cut by 1 base and J by 1 base, with 5 bases left in between. The CDR3 consists of 13 residues. The CDR3 sequence: CASSVQKNTEAFF. CDR3 in DNA: TGTGCCAGCAGCGTACAGAAGAACACTGAAGCTTTCTTT.

This clonotype has a single count. The chain recombines TRBV6-6 with TRBJ1-2, with 10 bases aligning to TRBD1. Germline CDR1 and CDR2: MNHNY and SVGAGI (reference sequence). Germline trimming cut 5 bases from V and 7 bases from J; bases unmatched to any gene: 7. This CDR3 spans 14 amino acids. The CDR3 coding sequence is TGTGCCAGCAGTGGCCGGACAGGGGGGTCTGGCTACACCTTC. Translating it yields CASSGRTGGSGYTF.

This clonotype occurred a few times. V gene TRBV7-2 combines with J gene TRBJ2-4; D not resolved. This CDR3 comprises 14 residues. Germline-derived CDR1 and CDR2 are SGHTA and FQGNSA. The V end was cut by 5 bases, the J end by 7 bases, with 15 bases between. The DNA for the CDR3 is TGTGCCAGCAGCCCGTCTTTGACACCTAACATTCAGTACTTC. Translation gives CASSPSLTPNIQYF.

V and J are TRBV27 and TRBJ2-7; 9 nucleotides agree with TRBD1. V was pared by 6 bases and J by 2 bases, with 5 bases of the junction left unmatched. CDR1 MNHEY and CDR2 SMNVEV come from the germline V gene (reference sequence). The CDR3 consists of 14 residues. CDR3 bases: TGTGCCAGCAGGGGGACAGGGCGACCCTACGAGCAGTACTTC. Translated: CASRGTGRPYEQYF.

This clonotype has a single count. The rearrangement uses TRBV7-3 and TRBJ2-5, with a possible D match to TRBD2 (5 bases). The CDR3 totals 15 residues. With 5 bases removed from V and 4 bases from J, the gap between germline ends came to 17 bases. From germline, CDR1 is SGHTA and CDR2 FQGTGA. CDR3 bases: TGTGCCAGCAGCACAGCTGGAGTGGCGGGAGAGACCCAGTACTTC. Encoded protein: CASSTAGVAGETQYF. The full variable domain, rest sourced from reference TRBV7-3 and TRBJ2-5, is GAGVSQTPSNKVTEKGKYVELRCDPISGHTALYWYRQSLGQGPEFLIYFQGTGAADDSGLPNDRFFAVRPEGSVSTLKIQRTERGDSAVYLCASSTAGVAGETQYFGPGTRLLVL.

This clonotype was recorded many times. This rearrangement joins TRBV20-1 to TRBJ2-7; 8 nucleotides agree with TRBD2. The CDR3 extends over 14 amino acids. With V trimmed by 3 bases and J by 5 bases, 9 bases remained unmatched. CDR1 DFQATT and CDR2 SNEGSKA come from the germline V gene (reference sequence). This chain's CDR3 is CSASSAGGSNEQYF. The DNA for the CDR3 is TGCAGTGCTAGTTCCGCGGGAGGAAGCAACGAGCAGTACTTC.

The rearrangement uses TRBV12-5 and TRBJ2-3; TRBD1 or TRBD2 may be the D gene (5 bases each). This CDR3 is 15 amino acids long. V shed 5 bases and J shed 1 base, with 13 bases lying between them. The V gene's germline CDR1 is LGHNT and CDR2 FRNRAP. CDR3 sequence reads: CASGPRGGRTDTQYF. CDR3 nucleotides: TGTGCTAGTGGTCCCCGGGGCGGCCGCACAGATACGCAGTATTTT.